This T cell receptor beta chain was sequenced in a study of blood T cell repertoires in COVID-19 (TCRdb year 2020). The study in broad terms: Samples covering the acute and convalescent phases of COVID-19 were provided by collaborators in the United States, Italy and Spain. The prospective study material was composed of cDNA or gDNA derived from T cells, B-cell-depleted T cells, or PBMCs. The dataset comprised deeply sampled blood TCRbeta repertoires from subjects exposed to, actively infected with, or recovered from COVID-19. Where available, HLA class I and class II types were obtained from metadata supplied by the sample provider rather than from assay-based typing. The repertoires were made available in a free public database intended to serve as a resource for research on the immune response to SARS-CoV-2. Samples were obtained from the ongoing ImmuneRACE study (first 160 participants) and from 1,254 subjects provided by 6 global collaborators. Sample metadata almost always included a de-identified subject ID, COVID-19 status, age in years and sex.

From the cysteine up to the phenylalanine, the CDR3 has a length of 11 residues. CDR3 DNA only is kept here, 33 bases in frame from base 1. The germline V gene gives CDR1 as MNHEY and CDR2 as SVGAGI. The V end loses 9 bases and the J end loses 2 bases, and a stretch of 7 bases separates them. In regard to this clone: It has no known antigen specificity. Base qualities are missing; no much larger clone stands one base away.

What the research found in general, with its limitations: Clinical and demographic metadata were provided uncurated, with the amount varying by source and participant.

Collaborating institutions collected whole blood in K2EDTA tubes following their own protocols. Collaborator samples were shipped for TCRbeta analysis as frozen whole blood, isolated PBMCs, or DNA extracted from either sample type. TCRbeta CDR3 regions were amplified from genomic DNA using the immunoSEQ Assay, a bias-controlled multiplex PCR. The original methods were these. The number of nucleated cells in each sample was estimated by amplification of reference gene primers within the assay. To quantify the absolute abundance of each unique TCRbeta CDR3 rearrangement, sequence reads were collapsed and filtered. For each sample, productive Simpson clonality was calculated as the square root of Simpson's diversity index across productive rearrangements. This immuneACCESS table, as held by TCRdb, lists in-frame sequences with V and J called but not all clones. Of the missing ones, under half trace to an unresolved V gene in checked studies; the others have no known cause. The D gene and trimming were derived from the DNA, and the V and J assignments and clone size from that table. The sample yields roughly 190,000 clones; 70% to 90% were counted once. In total, the top ten clones hold 20% to 25% of the sample.

The specimen was peripheral blood. The receptor chain draws on TRBV6-5 and TRBJ1-2, with the identity of the D gene unclear. This sequence originates from a man aged 55 to 70 with active or convalescent COVID-19. The CDR3 here reads CASKRNYGYTF. The base sequence is TGTGCCAGTAAACGGAACTATGGCTACACCTTC.